The clone carrying this TCR beta chain has ten or more counts. The data originate from a study of neurological immune-mediated disorders. As for the cDNA, it was generated by 5'RACE with 10-nucleotide random UMIs. A single run covered 15-18 subjects with over 180 million TCR-beta sequences. TCRdb independently ran MiXCR on the 5' RACE reads; one entry per CDR3 protein. Here the sample spans 40,000 to 55,000 distinct CDR3 sequences, 10% being singletons. V shed 5 bases and J shed 0 bases, with 14 bases lying between them. CDR3 length: 14 amino acids. The V gene's germline CDR1 is DFQATT and CDR2 SNEGSKA (reference sequence).

The receptor was isolated from a woman aged 40 to 49 with HTLV-1-associated myelopathy (HAM/TSP). The chain couples TRBV20-1 to TRBJ2-7; a weak D match, TRBD1 (6 bases). What was sequenced was PBMCs. The CDR3 nucleotides are TGCAGTGCTGACACAGGGACGAACTCCTACGAGCAGTACTTC. Translation: CSADTGTNSYEQYF.